Listed below are T cell receptor beta chains from one sample, sequenced in a study of human T cells and chemical hapten exposure. Via MiXCR, TCRdb re-called the RACE reads, giving one row per CDR3 protein. The data show tens of thousands of distinct CDR3 sequences, with 9.8% seen just once and roughly 3.3% held by the top ten. The sample here was whole blood, taken in connection with sensitization to the hapten diphenylcyclopropenone (DPC). These receptors were taken from a woman aged 40 to 50 with alopecia areata. Some clones in this sample may be carry-over from other donors' samples. CDR3s include the opening cysteine and the closing phenylalanine or tryptophan. Size is omitted from some rows. Given values are once, few, many or a class for expanded clones.

size: .; length: 15; V: TRBV6-5; CDR3: CASKIGPAATDTQYF
size: many; length: 14; V: TRBV10-3; CDR3: CAISESQGSQEQYF
size: many; length: 16; V: TRBV12-3/TRBV12-4; CDR3: CASSPLLWDKNTEAFF
size: .; length: 12; V: TRBV29-1; CDR3: CSVPLGANTQYF
size: .; length: 13; V: TRBV12-3/TRBV12-4; CDR3: CASRPGSNNEQFF
size: many; length: 16; V: TRBV4-3; CDR3: CASSLDPGLAGDTQYF
size: few; length: 13; V: TRBV20-1; CDR3: CSAGRQGRNTIYF
size: few; length: 16; V: TRBV6-2/TRBV6-3; CDR3: CASSGALAGEPYEQYF
size: many; length: 11; V: TRBV7-9; CDR3: CASSRQREQYF
size: few; length: 16; V: TRBV7-9; CDR3: CASSLPGTGEYNEQFF
size: .; length: 17; V: TRBV7-2; CDR3: CASSLSVLRPVDTEAFF
size: few; length: 14; V: TRBV18; CDR3: CASSPGTGGFGYTF
size: .; length: 13; V: TRBV3-1; CDR3: CASSPQGVQPQHF
size: .; length: 15; V: TRBV18; CDR3: CASSQLTGANSPLHF
size: many; length: 15; V: TRBV7-2; CDR3: CASSLGGTGGTEAFF
size: few; length: 18; V: TRBV5-4; CDR3: CASSLTRTGVGDNSPLHF
size: .; length: 14; V: TRBV7-9; CDR3: CASSVSGATDTQYF
size: .; length: 16; V: TRBV2; CDR3: CASRAAGGRIYNEQFF
size: .; length: 13; V: TRBV20-1; CDR3: CSARSGSLYGYTF
size: .; length: 14; V: TRBV12-3/TRBV12-4; CDR3: CASSFFGGNQPQHF
size: many; length: 12; V: TRBV11-2; CDR3: CASNLRSGEQYF
size: many; length: 15; V: TRBV28; CDR3: CASTDSQRANYGYTF
size: .; length: 16; V: TRBV20-1; CDR3: CSARVIGGRENTEAFF
size: many; length: 16; V: TRBV7-6; CDR3: CASSPRVWGFDNEQFF